Shown below are 27 T cell receptor beta chains from a single sample sequenced in a study of tumor-infiltrating lymphocytes in primary liver carcinoma. TCR beta cDNA was reverse-transcribed from roughly 520 ng of total RNA. The reaction used a constant-region primer and ProtoScript II reverse transcriptase. Generation of the TCR beta libraries relied on three nested multiplex PCR rounds using slightly modified ARM-PCR. In the first two PCR rounds, TRBV1-TRBV30 forward primers were paired with a C-beta reverse primer, and each round lasted approximately 10 cycles. TCRdb redid the calling of the multiplex PCR reads with MiXCR, one entry per CDR3 protein. Here the sample spans hundreds of thousands of distinct CDR3 sequences, around three fifths being singletons. Germline DNA was also extracted, and blood RNA was taken from unsorted whole blood. The sample comprised peripheral blood. Receptors were obtained from a woman aged 25 to 39 with primary liver carcinoma and hepatitis B virus infection.

This clonotype showed up just a few times. The chain links TRBV28 to TRBJ2-1; tentative D call: TRBD1 (5 bases). Germline CDR1 reads MDHEN; CDR2 reads SYDVKM. V was pared by 8 bases and J by 10 bases, with 18 bases between. The CDR3 contains 13 residues. The CDR3: CASLAGFGLEQFF. CDR3 nucleotides: TGTGCCAGCCTGGCAGGGTTTGGCCTAGAGCAGTTCTTC.

The chain recombines TRBV13 with TRBJ2-2, with 11 bases that match TRBD2. CDR1 is PRHDT and CDR2 is FYEKMQ in the germline V gene (reference sequence). Trimming removed 2 bases from V and 6 bases from J; junction bases left unmatched: 2. The CDR3 is 15 residues long. CDR3 in DNA: TGTGCCAGCAGCTTAAGGGGACTAGCGGCCGGGGAGCTGTTTTTT. Protein sequence: CASSLRGLAAGELFF.

This clonotype was seen many times. This chain uses TRBV4-2 with TRBJ2-1, with 10 bases that match TRBD2. CDR3 size: 15 residues. Trimming removed 4 bases from V and 9 bases from J; junction bases left unmatched: 9. CDR1 is LGHNA and CDR2 is YNFKEQ in the germline V gene. CDR3 loop: CASSPAGGDRGEQFF. CDR3 bases: TGTGCCAGCAGCCCAGCGGGAGGGGATAGGGGTGAGCAGTTCTTC.

This clonotype was counted once. A much larger clone sits a single nucleotide away, making a read error possible. The J gene is TRBJ1-1, the V gene TRBV6-2 or TRBV6-3; no reliable D call. CDR3 size: 13 residues. Per germline, CDR1 MNHEY and CDR2 SVGEGT. CDR3 nucleotide sequence: TGTGCCAGCAGTTACTCTCGGAACACTAAAGCTTTCTTT. Protein product: CASSYSRNTKAFF.

The rearrangement joins TRBV11-2 to TRBJ2-7, with D possibly being TRBD2 (6 bases). CDR3 size: 12 residues. Trimming removed 3 bases from V and 10 bases from J, with 13 bases in between. Germline V gene data show CDR1 as SGHAT and CDR2 as FQNNGV. The CDR3 reads CASSFDWEEQYF. CDR3 in DNA: TGTGCCAGCAGCTTTGACTGGGAGGAACAGTACTTC.

Comments on this clonotype: Relative to the germline gene, one junction end is altered; a read error may explain this. CDR3 DNA: TGTGCTAGCAGCTTAGGAGGGTTTGGTATTGGGGGCACTGATGCCTTCTTT. Its translation is CASSLGGFGIGGTDAFF. V gene TRBV13 combines with J gene TRBJ1-1; a possible D gene is TRBD1 (6 bases). CDR3 length: 17 amino acids. Looked up from germline, CDR1 is PRHDT and CDR2 is FYEKMQ (reference sequence).

The chain joins TRBV5-4 to TRBJ2-1; 15 bases line up with TRBD2. J lost 10 bases, V lost 6 bases, and 5 bases had no gene match. CDR3 size: 14 residues. CDR1 and CDR2 (germline): SGHNT, YYREEE (reference sequence). CDR3 nucleotides: TGTGCCAGCAACTGGGGACTAGCGGGAGGAGAGCAGTTCTTC. This encodes CASNWGLAGGEQFF.

Concerning this clonotype itself: At one end the junction does not follow the germline gene, possibly because of a read error. The CDR3 DNA sequence: TGTGCCTGGTCAGAACTGGGAGTAAATGAAAGACTGTTTTTT. It codes for CAWSELGVNERLFF. The chain joins TRBV30 to TRBJ1-4, with unresolved D. Germline CDR1 GTSNPN, CDR2 SVGIG (reference sequence). This CDR3 has 14 amino acids.

Concerning this clonotype itself: This clone may be a read error of a much larger clone one base away. It is likely a read error, because the conserved phenylalanine at the end of the CDR3 is missing. The J gene is TRBJ1-5, the V gene TRBV6-5; no reliable D call. The CDR3 contains 14 residues. Germline V CDR1 and CDR2: MNHEY, SVGAGI. Trimming took off 4 bases at V and 0 bases at J, with 7 bases between the two ends. CDR3 in amino acids: CASSSPGSNQPQHI. Written as DNA, the CDR3 is TGTGCCAGCAGTTCCCCGGGTAGCAATCAGCCCCAGCATATT.

Concerning this clonotype: Because it lacks the conserved phenylalanine or tryptophan at the end, this CDR3 is likely a read error. The chain recombines TRBV12-3 or TRBV12-4 with TRBJ2-3, with 7 positions matching TRBD1. Trimming removed 7 bases from V and 4 bases from J; junction bases left unmatched: 11. The CDR3 contains 15 residues. The CDR3 region has the DNA TGTGCCAGCACCCTAAGACAGGGTGGTCCAGATACGCAGTATTAT. It translates to CASTLRQGGPDTQYY.

Concerning this clonotype itself: A read error may produce the germline difference seen at one junction end. J is TRBJ2-1 and V is TRBV6-1, with 7 positions matching TRBD2. CDR1 and CDR2 from the germline V gene are MNHNS and SASEGT. This CDR3 region has 14 residues. CDR3 in amino acids: CTSREGTAYNEQFF. The CDR3 coding sequence is TGTACCAGCAGGGAGGGGACGGCGTACAATGAGCAGTTCTTC.

The chain employs TRBV5-4 and TRBJ1-2; D gene ambiguous. V shed 0 bases and J shed 5 bases, with 11 bases lying between them. Germline CDR1 and CDR2: SGHNT and YYREEE (reference sequence). This CDR3 comprises 14 residues. CDR3 sequence: CASSLAGIPYGYTF. The CDR3 region has the DNA TGTGCCAGCAGCTTGGCGGGGATCCCATATGGCTACACCTTC.

Comment on this clonotype: Its ends do not fully match the called genes, so a read error is possible. The V call is TRBV7-8, the J call TRBJ2-7; tentatively, D is TRBD2 (7 bases). The germline V gene has CDR1 SGHVS and CDR2 FQNEAQ. CDR3 length equals 15 residues. CDR3 sequence (DNA): TGTGCCATCAGCCCCGCGGGGGCTAGTTCAGGCGAACAGTACTTC. This translates into CAISPAGASSGEQYF. The full variable domain, in which reference TRBV7-8 and TRBJ2-7 provide the parts outside the CDR3, is GAGVSQSPRYKVAKRGQDVALRCDPISGHVSLFWYQQALGQGPEFLTYFQNEAQLDKSGLPSDRFFAERPEGSVSTLKIQRTQQEDSAVYLCAISPAGASSGEQYFGPGTRLTVT.

In this sample, this clonotype turned up many times. The chain couples TRBV29-1 to TRBJ2-5; 12 bases align to TRBD1. The CDR3 runs 12 residues. The J segment lost 5 bases and the V segment lost 6 bases, leaving 1 base of the junction unmatched. The V gene's germline CDR1 is SQVTM and CDR2 ANQGSEA. This CDR3 reads CSVGTGGETQYF. The CDR3 nucleotides read TGCAGCGTGGGGACAGGGGGCGAGACCCAGTACTTC.

This clonotype was detected ten times or more. The DNA of the CDR3 is TGTGCCAGCAGGGACTCTGGGGCCAACGTCCTGACTTTC. It encodes CASRDSGANVLTF. V usage is TRBV6-6 and J usage is TRBJ2-6; D is unresolved. Germline CDR1 MNHNY, CDR2 SVGAGI (reference sequence). The V and J ends lost 6 bases and 0 bases respectively, with 3 bases between them. This CDR3 spans 13 amino acids.

The chain recombines TRBV19 with TRBJ2-1, with D perhaps matching TRBD2 (6 bases). V gave up 9 bases and J gave up 16 bases, with 16 bases separating them. The CDR3 loop spans 10 amino acids. Germline V gives CDR1 LNHDA, CDR2 SQIVND (reference sequence). The CDR3 sequence is CASAGTRQFF. The CDR3 DNA is TGTGCCAGCGCCGGGACTCGGCAATTCTTC.

This clonotype was detected once. V usage is TRBV7-9 and J usage is TRBJ2-1, with 7 bases aligning to TRBD1. Trimming cost V 5 bases and J 4 bases; bases outside gene matches: 14. Germline CDR1 is SEHNR and CDR2 is FQNEAQ (reference sequence). The CDR3 is 17 residues long. CDR3 DNA: TGTGCCAGCAGCGAACCCCCGGGACAGAGACGGTACAATGAGCAGTTCTTC. This codes for CASSEPPGQRRYNEQFF.

In regard to this clonotype: An end of the junction does not agree with germline; a read error may underlie this. The CDR3 spells CVSSKEWGINQPQHF. The CDR3 nucleotides are TGTGTCAGCAGTAAAGAATGGGGGATCAATCAGCCCCAGCATTTT. J is TRBJ1-5 and V is TRBV6-1, with D possibly being TRBD1 (5 bases). CDR3 length: 15 amino acids. In germline, CDR1 is MNHNS, CDR2 SASEGT.

Of note for this clonotype: This may stem from a read error, because a much larger clone lies one nucleotide away. The gene calls are TRBV4-3 and TRBJ2-1; D is ambiguous. Germline CDR1 reads LGHNA; CDR2 reads YSLEER. This CDR3 has 16 residues. The CDR3 DNA follows: TGCGCCAGCAGCCAAGGAGCCCAGCCCCGACACAATGAGCAGCTCTTC. As protein: CASSQGAQPRHNEQLF.

V is TRBV11-2 and J is TRBJ2-1, with TRBD1 as a possible D gene (7 bases). The CDR3 length is 17 residues. The germline CDR1 and CDR2 sequences are SGHAT and FQNNGV. The CDR3 loop reads CAGSRTYRGGSYNEQFF. Written as DNA, the CDR3 is TGTGCTGGCAGCCGCACCTACAGGGGAGGCTCCTACAATGAGCAGTTCTTC.

As regards this clonotype: Here the CDR3 omits its conserved ending phenylalanine or tryptophan, so a read error is the likely source. The gene calls are TRBV28 and TRBJ2-2; possibly TRBD2 for D (6 bases). V was trimmed by 7 bases and J by 6 bases, leaving 6 bases between them. Germline V gene data show CDR1 as MDHEN and CDR2 as SYDVKM. This CDR3 region has 11 residues. CDR3 coding DNA: TGTGCCAGCACGGGGGCCGGGGAGCTGTTTTAT. Its protein is CASTGAGELFY.

As regards this clonotype: Because it lacks the conserved phenylalanine or tryptophan at the end, this CDR3 is likely a read error. The J gene is TRBJ2-1, the V gene TRBV7-8; 7 bases align to TRBD2. The V segment lost 5 bases and the J segment 8 bases; nucleotides outside the gene matches: 12. The CDR3 consists of 15 residues. Looked up from germline, CDR1 is SGHVS and CDR2 is FQNEAQ. The CDR3 sequence: CASSINPGTMYEQFS. CDR3 nucleotides: TGTGCCAGCAGCATCAATCCCGGGACTATGTATGAGCAGTTCTCC.

This CDR3 reads CSVEAGGSGYTF. The CDR3 nucleotides read TGCAGCGTTGAGGCGGGGGGGTCGGGCTACACCTTC. The rearrangement joins TRBV29-1 to TRBJ1-2, with TRBD1 as a possible D gene (5 bases). V was cut by 3 bases and J by 8 bases, with 13 bases left in between. The CDR3 loop spans 12 amino acids. Germline CDR1 and CDR2: SQVTM and ANQGSEA.

About this clonotype: Compared with germline, one end of the junction differs, possibly owing to a read error. The J gene is TRBJ2-7, the V gene TRBV6-5; D call uncertain. CDR1 and CDR2 from the germline V gene are MNHEY and SVGAGI. The CDR3 totals 14 residues. CDR3: CASTYSQAGREQYF. Here the CDR3 DNA reads TGTGCCAGCACTTACTCGCAGGCAGGCCGCGAGCAGTACTTC.

The genes are TRBV5-6 and TRBJ2-1; TRBD2 matches 7 bases. CDR3 length equals 16 residues. Germline CDR1 reads SGHDT; CDR2 reads YYEEEE. Trimming at V came to 5 bases and at J to 9 bases, leaving 17 bases not matched to a gene. The CDR3 protein is CASSLYRGLGMCEQFF. The CDR3 nucleotides are TGTGCCAGCAGTTTATACCGCGGACTAGGGATGTGTGAGCAGTTCTTC.

In this sample, this clonotype turned up once. This chain uses TRBV28 with TRBJ2-3; either TRBD1 or TRBD2 may fit D (5 bases each). The CDR3 has 10 amino acids. The V and J ends lost 8 bases and 9 bases respectively, with 9 bases between them. From germline, CDR1 is MDHEN and CDR2 SYDVKM. CDR3 coding DNA: TGTGCCAGCGAGGGGCGAACGCAGTATTTT. Its translation: CASEGRTQYF.

A remark on this clonotype: A much larger clone lies a single base off, so this may be a read error. This chain joins TRBV29-1 and TRBJ1-5; TRBD1 is a possible D gene (5 bases). The CDR3 contains 13 residues. Germline V CDR1 and CDR2: SQVTM, ANQGSEA. V was pared by 3 bases and J by 7 bases, with 13 bases between. CDR3 amino acids: CSVEEGDNQPQHF. CDR3 in DNA: TGCAGCGTTGAGGAAGGGGATAACCAGCCCCAGCATTTT.